This passage covers 16 T cell receptor beta chains from one sample sequenced in a study of shared clonotypes between healthy human individuals. Generated by immunoSEQ multiplex PCR, the TCRdb table keeps only in-frame clones and is missing some. The table includes about 1.1 million clones, about four fifths detected once. The sequencing sample was made of memory CD4+ T cells from PBMCs. The subset was: CD45RA-negative fraction. All receptors derive from a man between 18 and 35 years old in good health. Some clones in this sample may be carry-over from other donors' samples.

This clone was counted between two and nine times. V is TRBV7-3 and J is TRBJ1-4, with D possibly matching TRBD1 (5 bases). Germline loops: CDR1 SGHTA, CDR2 FQGTGA. The V and J ends lost 7 bases and 7 bases respectively, with 22 bases between them. The CDR3 spans 16 residues. The CDR3 spells CASILKVDRQSEKLFF. The CDR3 coding sequence is TGTGCCAGCATCCTTAAGGTCGACAGACAGAGTGAAAAACTGTTTTTT.

V usage is TRBV2 and J usage is TRBJ2-5; D may be TRBD2 (5 bases). Germline loops: CDR1 SNHLY, CDR2 FYNNEI. This CDR3 contains 15 residues. With 4 bases removed from V and 7 bases from J, the gap between germline ends came to 19 bases. CDR3: CASSVEGRLGVTQYF. In DNA form, the CDR3 reads TGTGCCAGCAGTGTTGAGGGCAGGTTGGGTGTGACCCAGTACTTC.

The chain carries TRBV11-3 and TRBJ2-3; D perhaps matches TRBD1 (6 bases). Germline V gene data show CDR1 as SGHNT and CDR2 as YENEEA. Trimming cost V 4 bases and J 3 bases, with 14 bases left between them. The CDR3 spans 15 residues. The CDR3 DNA is TGTGCCAGCAGCTCACAGGGAGCAGTAACAGATACGCAGTATTTT. This codes for CASSSQGAVTDTQYF.

This clone was observed once. V and J are TRBV5-1 and TRBJ2-1; 9 nucleotides line up with TRBD1. The V and J ends lost 4 bases and 1 base, in that order; junction bases with no gene match: 3. This CDR3 region has 15 residues. CDR1 and CDR2 from the germline V gene are SGHRS and YFSETQ. For the CDR3, the DNA is TGCGCCAGCAGCGTCGACAGGGGGTCCTACAATGAGCAGTTCTTC. This gives the protein CASSVDRGSYNEQFF.

This clone was seen repeatedly, ten times or more. The chain couples TRBV4-3 to TRBJ2-7; D gene ambiguous. CDR3 length equals 15 residues. The germline CDR1 and CDR2 sequences are LGHNA and YSLEER. V was pared by 1 base and J by 5 bases, with 15 bases between. The CDR3 DNA sequence: TGCGCCAGCAGCCAAGGGCAGCCGAACGCCAACGAGCAGTACTTC. Its protein product is CASSQGQPNANEQYF.

CDR3 protein: CASSLFAAYEQYF. The CDR3 DNA sequence: TGTGCCAGCAGCTTATTCGCGGCCTACGAGCAGTACTTC. The genes are TRBV7-8 and TRBJ2-7; D gene unclear. This CDR3 is 13 amino acids long. Germline values: CDR1 SGHVS, CDR2 FQNEAQ. V was clipped by 2 bases and J by 2 bases, with 7 bases between them.

This chain links TRBV5-6 with TRBJ2-1; D gene uncertain. With 0 bases removed from V and 2 bases from J, the gap between germline ends came to 15 bases. The germline V gene encodes CDR1 SGHDT and CDR2 YYEEEE. This CDR3 region has 17 residues. The CDR3 DNA reads TGTGCCAGCAGCTTGGCTATCGGGCTCGGAGCCTACAATGAGCAGTTCTTC. Its translation is CASSLAIGLGAYNEQFF.

This chain uses TRBV19 with TRBJ2-7; TRBD2 agrees at 9 bases. The V gene end was trimmed by 4 bases and the J gene end by 3 bases; junction bases not matched to a gene: 1. CDR3 length: 13 residues. Germline-derived CDR1 and CDR2 are LNHDA and SQIVND (reference sequence). The CDR3 coding sequence is TGTGCCAGTAGTACGACTAGCGGCTACGAGCAGTACTTC. This gives the protein CASSTTSGYEQYF.

The rearrangement links TRBV5-1 to TRBJ1-2; no firm D call. The CDR3 has 12 residues. Germline CDR1 reads SGHRS; CDR2 reads YFSETQ. Trimming took 3 bases from V and 3 from J, leaving 6 bases between them. The CDR3 loop is CASSYRDYGYTF. The CDR3 nucleotides read TGCGCCAGCAGCTACCGGGACTATGGCTACACCTTC.

V is TRBV5-1 and J is TRBJ1-3; D may be TRBD1 (6 bases). The germline CDR1 and CDR2 sequences are SGHRS and YFSETQ. The CDR3 is 14 amino acids. V was cut by 7 bases and J by 1 base, with 12 bases left in between. CDR3 region: CASGGQESGNTIYF. CDR3 nucleotides: TGCGCCAGCGGGGGGCAAGAATCTGGAAACACCATATATTTT.

This chain uses TRBV5-4 with TRBJ2-7; D is perhaps TRBD1 (6 bases). The CDR3 sequence is 15 residues long. The V gene lost 1 base and the J gene lost 3 bases, with 14 bases spanning the gap. Looked up from germline, CDR1 is SGHNT and CDR2 is YYREEE (reference sequence). The CDR3 DNA reads TGTGCCAGCAGCTTGTTTATAGGGGGAAGCTACGAGCAGTACTTC. Translation gives CASSLFIGGSYEQYF.

In its sample, this clone was seen a few times. The J gene is TRBJ2-1, the V gene TRBV5-1; 9 bases map to TRBD1. The germline V gene has CDR1 SGHRS and CDR2 YFSETQ. J was trimmed by 3 bases and V by 4 bases; bases with no gene match: 5. There are 15 residues in the CDR3. The CDR3 spells CASSHETGGYNEQFF. For the CDR3, the DNA is TGCGCCAGCAGCCACGAGACAGGGGGCTACAATGAGCAGTTCTTC.

The chain recombines TRBV5-1 with TRBJ2-7; 7 nucleotides agree with TRBD1. The V gene end was trimmed by 0 bases and the J gene end by 3 bases; junction bases not matched to a gene: 3. Germline CDR1 SGHRS, CDR2 YFSETQ. This CDR3 is 14 amino acids long. The CDR3 DNA reads as TGCGCCAGCAGCTTGGAGACAGGGATCTACGAGCAGTACTTC. It translates to CASSLETGIYEQYF.

V gene TRBV19 combines with J gene TRBJ2-7; 7 bases are shared with TRBD2. The CDR3 runs 15 residues. The V gene end was trimmed by 3 bases and the J gene end by 2 bases; junction bases not matched to a gene: 7. Germline V gene data show CDR1 as LNHDA and CDR2 as SQIVND (reference sequence). CDR3 residues: CASSMAASGAYEQYF. CDR3 coding DNA: TGTGCCAGTAGTATGGCGGCTAGCGGCGCCTACGAGCAGTACTTC.

This clone was counted a few times. The chain joins TRBV9 to TRBJ2-2; D is perhaps TRBD1 (6 bases). Germline CDR1 and CDR2: SGDLS and YYNGEE. Trimming left V 0 bases short and J 3 bases short, with 15 bases between. This CDR3 region has 17 residues. The CDR3, as DNA: TGTGCCAGCAGCGTAGGTGCCGGAAGGGGGTACACCGGGGAGCTGTTTTTT. Encoded protein: CASSVGAGRGYTGELFF.

V is TRBV10-3 and J is TRBJ1-5; possible D gene TRBD1, 5 bases. This CDR3 is built from 14 residues. Trimming removed 10 bases at V and 5 bases at J, with 18 bases between. Germline CDR1 reads ENHRY; CDR2 reads SYGVKD. The CDR3 DNA is TGTGCCACCAGCCGTGGGACCGTATATCAGCCCCAGCATTTT. Its translation is CATSRGTVYQPQHF.